This T cell receptor (beta chain) was sequenced during a study of T-cell memory formation after mild COVID-19. Overall study: The TCR clusters were mostly specific to one donor.

This clonotype came up a few times. Its target is not known. Via MiXCR, TCRdb re-called the 5' RACE reads, giving one row per CDR3 protein. The sample lists roughly 280,000 distinct CDR3 sequences, 15% to 20% occurring once. CDR3 length: 16 residues. V lost 0 bases, J lost 4 bases, and 13 bases lay in between. Germline V CDR1 and CDR2: MNHNY, SVGAGI (reference sequence). The study's findings and limits: Contracting CD8+ clones were enriched in EMRA, CD4+ mainly in CM and EM. Clones shrinking from day 15 to 85 showed even CD4/CD8 mixes; later expanders tilted CD4+. Some SARS-CoV-2-responding clones were already detected in memory before infection.

The clonotype comes from a young man who had mild COVID-19 (a few samples of this study predate the infection). Cell type and time point are not known. The chain carries TRBV6-6 and TRBJ1-3; possible D gene TRBD1, 6 bases. What was sequenced was PBMCs or a T cell subset sorted from them (not recorded which). CDR3 residues: CASSYSGGAYGNTIYF. DNA for the CDR3: TGTGCCAGCAGTTACTCAGGGGGGGCGTACGGAAACACCATATATTTT.